Listed below are T cell receptor beta chains from one sample, sequenced in a study of vaccination and CD4 T cells after COVID-19. These TCRs' antigens remain unknown. Via MiXCR, TCRdb re-called the PCR reads, giving one row per CDR3 protein. The repertoire holds about 11,000 distinct CDR3 sequences, with 65% to 80% as singletons. Sequenced sample: CD4+ T cells from blood, cultured in vitro. All receptors derive from a human donor who had recovered from COVID-19. Each CDR3 is given with its conserved first and last residue. The D gene is left open where the match is weak. Clone size is not always given. Where it is, it says once, few, many or a class for expanded clones.

DNA | CDR3 | size | J | V | D
TGTGCCAGCTCACCAGCCCCTCTCACAGATACGCAGTATTTT | CASSPAPLTDTQYF | NA | TRBJ2-3 | TRBV18 | NA
TGTGCCAGCGACCGGGACGGCGGGGAGCTGTTTTTT | CASDRDGGELFF | NA | TRBJ2-2 | TRBV2 | NA
TGTGCCAGCAGCGGGGGGGTGGGGTTCCATCAGCCCCAGCATTTT | CASSGGVGFHQPQHF | NA | TRBJ1-5 | TRBV7-2 | NA
TGCAGTGCTAGAAAACCGAACACTGAAGCTTTCTTT | CSARKPNTEAFF | few | TRBJ1-1 | TRBV20-1 | NA
TGCGCCAGCAGCTTGGAACTACAGGGTACCGGCACAGATACGCAGTATTTT | CASSLELQGTGTDTQYF | NA | TRBJ2-3 | TRBV5-1 | NA
TGTGCCAGCACCTCCCCAGCGGGAGGGGGCCCCACAGATACGCAGTATTTT | CASTSPAGGGPTDTQYF | NA | TRBJ2-3 | TRBV5-8 | TRBD2
TGTGCCAGCAGCCCGGGGACGGAGCCATATCAGCCCCAGCATTTT | CASSPGTEPYQPQHF | NA | TRBJ1-5 | TRBV7-6 | NA
TGTGCCAGCTCATCTACAGGGATTAATCAGCCCCAGCATTTT | CASSSTGINQPQHF | few | TRBJ1-5 | TRBV18 | NA
TGTGCCAGCCGACAGGGGATGTATGGCTACACCTTC | CASRQGMYGYTF | NA | TRBJ1-2 | TRBV2 | TRBD1
TGTGCCAGCAGCCGAAGGACAGGTCAAACCGGGGAGCTGTTTTTT | CASSRRTGQTGELFF | NA | TRBJ2-2 | TRBV7-6 | TRBD1
TGCAGTGCTAGACATAGTGGTCGGAATCAGCCCCAGCATTTT | CSARHSGRNQPQHF | once | TRBJ1-5 | TRBV20-1 | NA
TGTGCCAGCACTAGACTAGCGGGCTACAATGAGCAGTTCTTC | CASTRLAGYNEQFF | NA | TRBJ2-1 | TRBV2 | TRBD2
TGTGCCAGCAGCCCCCTTGGGACCACAGATACGCAGTATTTT | CASSPLGTTDTQYF | NA | TRBJ2-3 | TRBV7-9 | NA
TGCAGCGTTGAAAGCGACAGTCTCTATGGCTACACCTTC | CSVESDSLYGYTF | NA | TRBJ1-2 | TRBV29-1 | NA
TGCAGCGTACAGGCTACAACTGAAGCTTTCTTT | CSVQATTEAFF | once | TRBJ1-1 | TRBV29-1 | NA
TGTGCCATCAGTGACGTGCAGGGGGCAGATACGCAGTATTTT | CAISDVQGADTQYF | once | TRBJ2-3 | TRBV10-3 | TRBD1
TGTGCCTGGAACCCAGGGGGCGGACAGCCCCAGCATTTT | CAWNPGGGQPQHF | NA | TRBJ1-5 | TRBV30 | TRBD1
TGTGCCAGCAGTTCCGGGACAGGGGGCCTTGCAGATACGCAGTATTTT | CASSSGTGGLADTQYF | NA | TRBJ2-3 | TRBV28 | TRBD1
TGTGCCAGCAGCCTCCGGGACAGGACGTCCTACGAGCAGTACTTC | CASSLRDRTSYEQYF | NA | TRBJ2-7 | TRBV7-9 | TRBD1
TGTGCCAGCAGCCGACAGGTGGCAACTAATGAAAAACTGTTTTTT | CASSRQVATNEKLFF | NA | TRBJ1-4 | TRBV7-9 | NA
TGTGCCAGCAGTTTAACGGGAAACTATGGCTACACCTTC | CASSLTGNYGYTF | few | TRBJ1-2 | TRBV28 | NA
TGCAGTGCTATTTGGGGCGTAAAAGAGACCCAGTACTTC | CSAIWGVKETQYF | NA | TRBJ2-5 | TRBV20-1 | NA
TGTGCCAGTAGTTTTGGTACAGGATCCAAAGGCGGCTACACCTTC | CASSFGTGSKGGYTF | NA | TRBJ1-2 | TRBV19 | NA
TGTGCCAGCACCTATGAGGGCCTCGAGCAGTACTTC | CASTYEGLEQYF | NA | TRBJ2-7 | TRBV2 | NA
TGTGCCAGCAGCTTACGACCAGGGGGCGCAGGCTATGGCTACACCTTC | CASSLRPGGAGYGYTF | few | TRBJ1-2 | TRBV7-8 | TRBD1
TGCAGTGCCTGCCGGACTAGCGGGAGCGAGCAGTACTTC | CSACRTSGSEQYF | NA | TRBJ2-7 | TRBV20-1 | TRBD2
TGTGCCAGCAGCCAGCTAGGGCGGACCGGGGAGCTGTTTTTT | CASSQLGRTGELFF | medium-sized | TRBJ2-2 | TRBV7-9 | NA
TGTGCCAGCACCCCCCGGGGGCTAGCGGGCACCGGGGAGCTGTTTTTT | CASTPRGLAGTGELFF | medium-sized | TRBJ2-2 | TRBV9 | TRBD2
TGTGCCAGCAGCTTATTGGTTGGGCATGGCTACACCTTC | CASSLLVGHGYTF | once | TRBJ1-2 | TRBV11-3 | NA
TGCAGTGCCGCAATAGCGGGAGTGGCAGGAGAGCAGTACTTC | CSAAIAGVAGEQYF | NA | TRBJ2-7 | TRBV20-1 | TRBD2
TGTGCCAGCAGTGAATCCAGGGTTGGGGAGACCCAGTACTTC | CASSESRVGETQYF | NA | TRBJ2-5 | TRBV2 | NA
TGTGCCAGCAGCCCCAGGGCTAGCGGGGGCGGGGAGACCCAGTACTTC | CASSPRASGGGETQYF | NA | TRBJ2-5 | TRBV12-3/TRBV12-4 | TRBD2
TGTGCCAGCACGAGAGGAACGGCTTCGGGCTATGGCTACACCTTC | CASTRGTASGYGYTF | NA | TRBJ1-2 | TRBV2 | NA
TGCGCCAGCAGCCCATCCGGACAGGGGGTCTATGGCTACACCTTC | CASSPSGQGVYGYTF | large | TRBJ1-2 | TRBV4-3 | TRBD1
TGTGCCACCTCTCAGGACCGCGACTATGGCTACACCTTC | CATSQDRDYGYTF | NA | TRBJ1-2 | TRBV7-2 | NA
TGTGCCAGCAGCTCGCTCAGGGGGCTCAGCACCGGGGAGCTGTTTTTT | CASSSLRGLSTGELFF | few | TRBJ2-2 | TRBV7-2 | TRBD1
TGCGCCAGCACCGACCGTTGGGTATATCAGCCCCAGCATTTT | CASTDRWVYQPQHF | NA | TRBJ1-5 | TRBV10-2 | NA
TGTGCCAGCAGTCGGGGACAGGGTGCGTTCGAGCAGTACTTC | CASSRGQGAFEQYF | NA | TRBJ2-7 | TRBV6-1 | TRBD1
TGTGCCAGCAGTTTATATCGGGCGGGGGGGCTTGGACCAGGGGAGCTGTTTTTT | CASSLYRAGGLGPGELFF | NA | TRBJ2-2 | TRBV12-3/TRBV12-4 | TRBD2
TGTGCCAGCAGTTACCCAAGAGGGAGGCGCCACGAGCAGTACTTC | CASSYPRGRRHEQYF | NA | TRBJ2-7 | TRBV6-5 | NA
TGCAGTGCTAGGGACACTTTGAGCCGAGAGACCCAGTACTTC | CSARDTLSRETQYF | NA | TRBJ2-5 | TRBV20-1 | NA
TGTGCCAGTAGTTACTCTCTACGGGGTGGGGGCGAGCAGTACTTC | CASSYSLRGGGEQYF | NA | TRBJ2-7 | TRBV6-5 | NA
TGTGCCAGCAAGCGACAGGGGGGAAGGAACGAGCAGTACTTC | CASKRQGGRNEQYF | NA | TRBJ2-7 | TRBV2 | TRBD1
TGTGCCAGCAGTCCGGACAGGGAGACAGCTGCCTACGAGCAGTACTTC | CASSPDRETAAYEQYF | NA | TRBJ2-7 | TRBV6-4 | TRBD1
TGTGCCAGCAGCTTAGATCAGGGGTGGGGCGTACCGTACTTC | CASSLDQGWGVPYF | once | TRBJ2-5 | TRBV11-2 | NA
TGCAGTGCTAGAGACCGGGGCTATAATTCACCCCTCCACTTT | CSARDRGYNSPLHF | NA | TRBJ1-6 | TRBV20-1 | NA
TGTGCCAGCAGTGAATACGGAAACTATGGCTACACCTTC | CASSEYGNYGYTF | NA | TRBJ1-2 | TRBV2 | NA
TGTGCCAGCAGACACAATCCGGGATTAAAAGAGACCCAGTACTTC | CASRHNPGLKETQYF | few | TRBJ2-5 | TRBV6-1 | NA
TGTGCCAGCAGAGCCACCACTAGTATCTGGGAGACCCAGTACTTC | CASRATTSIWETQYF | NA | TRBJ2-5 | TRBV6-4 | NA
TGTGCCAGTTACTCGACAGGGAGGTATGGCTACACCTTC | CASYSTGRYGYTF | NA | TRBJ1-2 | TRBV6-2/TRBV6-3 | TRBD1
TGTGCCAGCTCACCCGATCACAGGGCCCCCCTCCACTTT | CASSPDHRAPLHF | NA | TRBJ1-6 | TRBV18 | NA